Shown below are 8 T cell receptor beta chains from a single sample sequenced in a study of shared clonotypes between healthy human individuals. Profiling relied on immunoSEQ multiplex PCR, and the TCRdb table lists in-frame clones only, not all of them. The table includes hundreds of thousands of clones, approximately 79% detected once. The sequenced sample was memory CD4+ T cells sorted from blood. Subset specified: CD45RA-negative fraction. These receptors all come from a young man in good health.

The chain uses TRBV19 and TRBJ2-7; possibly TRBD1 or TRBD2 for D (6 bases each). Trimming took off 4 bases at V and 0 bases at J, with 13 bases between the two ends. The germline V gene encodes CDR1 LNHDA and CDR2 SQIVND (reference sequence). The CDR3 runs 15 residues. CDR3 residues: CASSKLGGASYEQYF. The DNA for the CDR3 is TGTGCCAGTAGTAAACTGGGGGGCGCCTCCTACGAGCAGTACTTC.

The chain uses TRBV6-5 and TRBJ1-1; weak D call: TRBD1 (5 bases). The CDR3 is made up of 12 amino acids. Germline V gene lookup returns CDR1 MNHEY and CDR2 SVGAGI. Deletions cut 4 bases from V and 10 bases from J, with 13 bases between. The CDR3 bases are TGTGCCAGCAGTTCAGGGACCCCCGGAGCTTTCTTT. It is translated as CASSSGTPGAFF.

This clone occurred many times. J is TRBJ2-1 and V is TRBV29-1, with D possibly TRBD1 on 7 matching bases. Germline V gene sequence: CDR1 SQVTM, CDR2 ANQGSEA. V lost 6 bases, J lost 1 base, and 13 bases lay in between. The CDR3 runs 14 residues. CDR3 sequence (DNA): TGCAGCGTCCAGGGGGGTGTTTCCTACAATGAGCAGTTCTTC. As protein: CSVQGGVSYNEQFF.

The chain recombines TRBV6-4 with TRBJ1-5; 7 positions match TRBD1. Germline V CDR1 and CDR2: MRHNA, SNTAGT. This CDR3 region has 15 residues. V dropped 7 bases and J dropped 5; count of bases not matched to a gene: 11. DNA of the CDR3: TGTGCCAGCAAGACAGGGCCCTTAGCGGATCAGCCCCAGCATTTT. Amino acids: CASKTGPLADQPQHF.

The rearrangement links TRBV6-1 to TRBJ2-2, with D tentatively TRBD2 (6 bases). CDR1 MNHNS and CDR2 SASEGT come from the germline V gene. CDR3 length: 15 residues. The V end was cut by 11 bases, the J end by 1 base, with 17 bases between. The CDR3 bases are TGTGCCGCCTCGGCGCTAGCGAGGAACACCGGGGAGCTGTTTTTT. Its translation is CAASALARNTGELFF.

This chain joins TRBV11-2 and TRBJ2-1; D unresolved. This CDR3 is 13 amino acids long. Germline V CDR1 and CDR2: SGHAT, FQNNGV. Trimming left V 5 bases short and J 6 bases short, with 11 bases between. CDR3 DNA sequence: TGTGCCAGCAGCGCTTCCAGAGTCAATGAGCAGTTCTTC. Translating it yields CASSASRVNEQFF.

V usage is TRBV5-4 and J usage is TRBJ2-1; 13 bases map to TRBD2. The germline V gene has CDR1 SGHNT and CDR2 YYREEE (reference sequence). V lost 3 bases and J lost 6; bases outside the gene matches: 9. CDR3 length: 17 residues. CDR3 in DNA: TGTGCCAGCAGCTGGGGACTAGCGGGGACCCTCGGCAATGAGCAGTTCTTC. Encoded protein: CASSWGLAGTLGNEQFF.

V and J are TRBV10-3 and TRBJ2-2, with a possible D match to TRBD2 (5 bases). CDR3 size: 15 residues. Germline CDR1 reads ENHRY; CDR2 reads SYGVKD. V shed 3 bases and J shed 1 base, with 9 bases lying between them. The CDR3, as DNA: TGTGCCATCAGTGAAGGAGCGGTGAACACCGGGGAGCTGTTTTTT. Amino acid sequence: CAISEGAVNTGELFF.